This T cell receptor (beta chain) was identified during a study of cytomegalovirus exposure and HLA in healthy donors. Points from the study as a whole: Most CMV-associated TCR beta chains were later found to appear HLA-restricted. More clonal expansion characterized HLA-associated TCR beta chains than equally common others in a later analysis.

The PCR contained 60 Vbeta and 13 Jbeta primers. Methods used by the authors: Unique TCR beta chains totaled some 80 million in a later count, with roughly 12 million of them shared. This table comes from immunoSEQ multiplex PCR, and its TCRdb copy is limited to in-frame clones, with some not included. V, J and clone size derive from that table, while D and trimming were established from the DNA sequence. Among some 180,000 clones listed, less than 90% were seen once. The CDR3 runs to 16 residues. Per the germline V gene, CDR1 is SGHRS and CDR2 is YFSETQ. Trimming cost V 7 bases and J 3 bases; bases outside gene matches: 10. This clone was seen a few times. Its antigen is still unknown.

The receptor was isolated from a girl aged 10 to 17 in good health and CMV-seropositive. The V call is TRBV5-1, the J call TRBJ1-1; 12 bases map to TRBD1. Sequencing was done on a sample of PBMCs. The CDR3 bases are TGCGCCAGCCAGGGGGGGACAGGGGGCGCGTACACTGAAGCTTTCTTT. As protein: CASQGGTGGAYTEAFF.